Listed below are T cell receptor beta chains from one sample, sequenced in a study of follicular helper T cells after annual influenza vaccination. Generated by immunoSEQ multiplex PCR, the TCRdb table keeps only in-frame clones and is missing some. The data show roughly 15,000 clones, 78% seen once. Material: CXCR5- memory CD4+ T cells sorted from blood, obtained on the day of influenza vaccination. The receptor set was obtained from an adult who received the influenza vaccine. CDR3s include the opening cysteine and the closing phenylalanine or tryptophan. A D gene is named only where the DNA matches it firmly. The size entry is marked missing in some rows and otherwise reads once, few, many or a size class.

CDR3nt: TGTGCCAGCAGCTTCGCAGCGGGGATTCAGGAGACCCAGTACTTC; CDR3aa: CASSFAAGIQETQYF; v_gene: TRBV11-2; d_gene: TRBD2; j_gene: TRBJ2-5; abundance: once
CDR3nt: TGTGCCAGCAGCTCCGGACAGTCGAACACTGAAGCTTTCTTT; CDR3aa: CASSSGQSNTEAFF; v_gene: TRBV7-9; d_gene: NA; j_gene: TRBJ1-1; abundance: NA
CDR3nt: TGTGCCAGCCGACAGGCCCTAAACACTGAAGCTTTCTTT; CDR3aa: CASRQALNTEAFF; v_gene: TRBV6-1; d_gene: NA; j_gene: TRBJ1-1; abundance: few
CDR3nt: TGTGCCAGCAGCGGCGTCCTGGGCCCATCCTACAATGAGCAGTTCTTC; CDR3aa: CASSGVLGPSYNEQFF; v_gene: TRBV9; d_gene: NA; j_gene: TRBJ2-1; abundance: NA
CDR3nt: TGTGCCAGTAGTATTAGCGTAACTAATGAAAAACTGTTTTTT; CDR3aa: CASSISVTNEKLFF; v_gene: TRBV19; d_gene: NA; j_gene: TRBJ1-4; abundance: few
CDR3nt: TGTGCCAGCAGACCCGGGACAGGGTTCGTCGATGAGCAGTTCTTC; CDR3aa: CASRPGTGFVDEQFF; v_gene: TRBV7-2; d_gene: TRBD1; j_gene: TRBJ2-1; abundance: NA
CDR3nt: TGCGCCAGCAGCTTGGGGGCAGGGGCGAACACTGAAGCTTTCTTT; CDR3aa: CASSLGAGANTEAFF; v_gene: TRBV5-1; d_gene: NA; j_gene: TRBJ1-1; abundance: NA
CDR3nt: TGTGCCAGCAGCTTAGTAGGGGGGGCCTCAGATACGCAGTATTTT; CDR3aa: CASSLVGGASDTQYF; v_gene: TRBV7-2; d_gene: NA; j_gene: TRBJ2-3; abundance: NA
CDR3nt: TGTGCCAGCAGCTTAGACTCGGACGTCACAGATACGCAGTATTTT; CDR3aa: CASSLDSDVTDTQYF; v_gene: TRBV7-3; d_gene: NA; j_gene: TRBJ2-3; abundance: NA
CDR3nt: TGTGCCAGCAGCTTGGCTACTTCTAGGGCAGATACGCAGTATTTT; CDR3aa: CASSLATSRADTQYF; v_gene: TRBV5-8; d_gene: NA; j_gene: TRBJ2-3; abundance: NA
CDR3nt: TGTGCCAGCAGCTATCGCGGCGACAGGGGGTTTTCTTCACCCCTCCACTTT; CDR3aa: CASSYRGDRGFSSPLHF; v_gene: TRBV28; d_gene: TRBD1; j_gene: TRBJ1-6; abundance: NA
CDR3nt: TGTGCCAGCAGTTTATCCCGGACAGGGGGTTTCTCACCCCTCCACTTT; CDR3aa: CASSLSRTGGFSPLHF; v_gene: TRBV27; d_gene: TRBD1; j_gene: TRBJ1-6; abundance: NA
CDR3nt: TGCGCCAGCAGCCAAGATACAGGGAGGAATTCACCCCTCCACTTT; CDR3aa: CASSQDTGRNSPLHF; v_gene: TRBV4-3; d_gene: NA; j_gene: TRBJ1-6; abundance: NA
CDR3nt: TGTGCCAGCAGCCACAGCGGAAGGGGGGGGCTCTACAATGAGCAGTTCTTC; CDR3aa: CASSHSGRGGLYNEQFF; v_gene: TRBV7-9; d_gene: NA; j_gene: TRBJ2-1; abundance: NA